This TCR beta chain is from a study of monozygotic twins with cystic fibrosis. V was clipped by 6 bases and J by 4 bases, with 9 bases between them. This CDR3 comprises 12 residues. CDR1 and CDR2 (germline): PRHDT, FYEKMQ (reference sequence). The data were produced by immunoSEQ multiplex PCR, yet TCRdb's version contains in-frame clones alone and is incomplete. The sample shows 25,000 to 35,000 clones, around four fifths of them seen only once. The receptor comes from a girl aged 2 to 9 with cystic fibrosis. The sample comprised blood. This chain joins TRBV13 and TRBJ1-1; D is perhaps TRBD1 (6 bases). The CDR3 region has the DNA TGTGCCAGCAGGGAGGGGGGCACTGAAGCTTTCTTT. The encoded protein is CASREGGTEAFF.